This T cell receptor (beta chain) emerged from a study of blood T cell repertoires in COVID-19. Study-level background: PBMCs, B-cell-depleted T cells, or T cells were the source of the cDNA or gDNA that made up the material.

The germline V gene has CDR1 SGDLS and CDR2 YYNGEE. This CDR3 spans 16 amino acids. V lost 2 bases and J lost 4; bases outside the gene matches: 7. Sequencing used immunoSEQ multiplex PCR; TCRdb keeps in-frame clones, though not all of them. The repertoire holds about 460,000 clones, with roughly nine tenths as singletons. The sequence was collected from an older woman who had recovered from COVID-19. The sequencing input was PBMCs or T cells enriched from blood (not recorded which). This chain joins TRBV9 and TRBJ2-3, with 10 bases that match TRBD2. The CDR3 sequence: CASSVTRLAGSDTQYF. The CDR3 DNA sequence: TGTGCCAGCAGCGTTACGCGACTAGCGGGTTCAGATACGCAGTATTTT.